In its sample, the clone carrying this T cell receptor beta chain was seen many times. Its antigen is not known. MiXCR, applied by TCRdb to the reads, yields one record per CDR3 protein. The data contain some 700,000 distinct CDR3 sequences, about 30% of them singletons. CDR1 is LNHDA and CDR2 is SQIVND in the germline V gene (reference sequence). V dropped 4 bases and J dropped 1; count of bases not matched to a gene: 2. The CDR3 has 14 residues. The source of the sample is a study of T cell repertoires in cytomegalovirus infection. Study-wide context: Indicated by public TCR beta signatures were CMV infection and matching HLA type.

The TCR sequence derives from a human donor in good health (CMV status not recorded). Some clones in this sample may be carry-over from other donors' samples. This chain joins TRBV19 and TRBJ2-3, with 7 bases fitting TRBD2. The source material was cultured PBMCs, sampled from culture after CMV antigen stimulation. The chain's CDR3 is CASSNRGGTDTQYF. In DNA form, the CDR3 reads TGTGCCAGTAGTAATCGGGGGGGCACAGATACGCAGTATTTT.